This T cell receptor beta chain was recorded in a study of T cells after posttransplantation cyclophosphamide. Trimming removed 4 bases from V and 4 bases from J, with 7 bases in between. Germline CDR1 and CDR2: MNHNS and SASEGT. This CDR3 comprises 12 residues. Study-wide findings and caveats: Skin or GI-infiltrating T cells shared few TRB sequences with blood.

Data came from immunoSEQ multiplex PCR; TCRdb stores just in-frame clones and leaves some out. The sample yields tens of thousands of clones, 93% seen once. On this clone itself: Its target is unknown.

The V gene is TRBV6-1, the J gene TRBJ1-2, with D possibly being TRBD1 (6 bases). Sequenced material: PBMCs. The source of this sequence is a woman in her twenties or thirties in good health and a related stem cell transplant donor. CDR3 region: CASSGRGYGYTF. The CDR3 DNA reads TGTGCCAGCAGTGGCAGGGGCTATGGCTACACCTTC.